The 25 T cell receptor beta chains below all came from one sample that was sequenced in a study of blood T cell repertoires in COVID-19. The table came from immunoSEQ multiplex PCR; TCRdb's copy has only in-frame clones and leaves some out. Here the sample spans around 140,000 clones, 70% to 90% being singletons. The sample was peripheral blood. Source of these receptors: a man aged 70-80 years with acute or convalescent COVID-19.

This sequence joins TRBV4-1 and TRBJ1-1; D remains ambiguous. V dropped 3 bases and J dropped 5 bases, with 16 bases sitting between them. Germline lookup yields CDR1 MGHRA and CDR2 YSYEKL. The CDR3 runs to 15 residues. The CDR3: CASSQSIGRETEAFF. DNA of the CDR3: TGCGCCAGCAGCCAGTCTATTGGGCGGGAGACTGAAGCTTTCTTT.

The chain uses TRBV24-1 and TRBJ2-5; D gene ambiguous. The CDR3 is 15 amino acids. CDR1 is KGHDR and CDR2 is SFDVKD in the germline V gene. The V gene lost 4 bases and the J gene lost 5 bases, with 16 bases spanning the gap. CDR3 sequence (DNA): TGTGCCACCAGTGACGCGTACCAGGCCTCTGAGACCCAGTACTTC. Its protein is CATSDAYQASETQYF.

A single count supports this clone. The chain carries TRBV19 and TRBJ1-2; no definite D call. V lost 5 bases and J lost 6, with 10 bases in between. Looked up from germline, CDR1 is LNHDA and CDR2 is SQIVND (reference sequence). This CDR3 spans 12 amino acids. CDR3 nucleotide sequence: TGTGCCAGTAGTCGAGACATACATGGCTACACCTTC. This encodes CASSRDIHGYTF.

This CDR3 is CASSGQGFLDTIYF. The CDR3 nucleotides read TGTGCCAGCAGTGGACAGGGGTTCTTAGACACCATATATTTT. This chain connects TRBV2 to TRBJ1-3; TRBD1 matches at 8 bases. Germline CDR1 SNHLY, CDR2 FYNNEI. The V and J ends lost 4 bases and 8 bases, in that order; junction bases with no gene match: 7. CDR3 length equals 14 residues.

The chain employs TRBV9 and TRBJ2-1; TRBD1 matches at 7 bases. CDR1 and CDR2 (germline): SGDLS, YYNGEE. The V segment lost 0 bases and the J segment 4 bases; nucleotides outside the gene matches: 10. The CDR3 extends over 17 amino acids. CDR3 sequence: CASSVERGPLQYNEQFF. The CDR3 coding sequence is TGTGCCAGCAGCGTAGAGAGGGGGCCGCTCCAATACAATGAGCAGTTCTTC.

V usage is TRBV6-5 and J usage is TRBJ2-7; D may be TRBD2 (5 bases). CDR3 size: 15 residues. Germline CDR1 and CDR2: MNHEY and SVGAGI. The ends were cut back, 5 bases at V and 0 bases at J, with 14 bases in the middle. CDR3 sequence: CASSPGGGSSYEQYF. The CDR3 DNA reads TGTGCCAGCAGTCCTGGAGGTGGGAGCTCCTACGAGCAGTACTTC.

The rearrangement links TRBV2 to TRBJ1-5; no definite D call. CDR1 is SNHLY, CDR2 FYNNEI, per germline. Trimming shortened V by 4 bases and J by 3 bases, and 10 bases separated the two germline ends. The CDR3 has 14 amino acids. The CDR3 protein is CASSVGISNQPQHF. CDR3 nucleotide sequence: TGTGCCAGCAGTGTGGGCATCTCCAATCAGCCCCAGCATTTT. The variable domain in full, with the rest retrieved from reference TRBV2 and TRBJ1-5, is EPEVTQTPSHQVTQMGQEVILRCVPISNHLYFYWYRQILGQKVEFLVSFYNNEISEKSEIFDDQFSVERPDGSNFTLKIRSTKLEDSAMYFCASSVGISNQPQHFGDGTRLSIL.

This chain uses TRBV9 with TRBJ2-5; the match to TRBD2 covers 11 bases. V was clipped by 6 bases and J by 1 base; unmatched bases: 5. The length of the CDR3 is 15 residues. CDR1 and CDR2 from the germline V gene are SGDLS and YYNGEE. CDR3 protein: CASTASGGTQETQYF. DNA for the CDR3: TGTGCCAGCACGGCTAGCGGGGGGACCCAAGAGACCCAGTACTTC.

CDR3 sequence reads: CASSQLALPRDTQYF. CDR3 in DNA: TGTGCCAGCAGCCAATTGGCTCTTCCTAGAGATACGCAGTATTTT. The chain employs TRBV3-1 (or the pseudogene TRBV3-2) and TRBJ2-3; D unresolved. Trimming took off 2 bases at V and 5 bases at J, with 14 bases between the two ends. This CDR3 contains 15 residues. CDR1 LGHDT and CDR2 YNNKEL come from the germline V gene (reference sequence).

This clone was found once. The chain links TRBV7-9 to TRBJ1-6, with a tentative D call TRBD1 (5 bases). The CDR3 is made up of 16 amino acids. Germline CDR1 is SEHNR and CDR2 is FQNEAQ (reference sequence). V shed 3 bases and J shed 6 bases, with 15 bases lying between them. Here the CDR3 DNA reads TGTGCCAGCAGCTTCGCGACAGACCCCTTTAATTCACCCCTCCACTTT. It specifies CASSFATDPFNSPLHF. Drawing the rest from reference TRBV7-9 and TRBJ1-6, the complete variable domain is DTGVSQNPRHKITKRGQNVTFRCDPISEHNRLYWYRQTLGQGPEFLTYFQNEAQLEKSRLLSDRFSAERPKGSFSTLEIQRTEQGDSAMYLCASSFATDPFNSPLHFGNGTRLTVT.

The DNA of the CDR3 is TGTGCCAGCTCACTGACAGAGAACTACGAGCAGTACTTC. Its protein product is CASSLTENYEQYF. This chain links TRBV18 with TRBJ2-7, with D maybe TRBD1 (5 bases). In germline, CDR1 is KGHSH, CDR2 LQKENI. V dropped 4 bases and J dropped 3 bases, with 10 bases sitting between them. The CDR3 has 13 residues. The full variable domain, with the rest looked up from reference TRBV18 and TRBJ2-7, is NAGVMQNPRHLVRRRGQEARLRCSPMKGHSHVYWYRQLPEEGLKFMVYLQKENIIDESGMPKERFSAEFPKEGPSILRIQQVVRGDSAAYFCASSLTENYEQYFGPGTRLTVT.

The rearrangement uses TRBV7-9 and TRBJ2-5, with D tentatively TRBD2 (5 bases). V was pared by 3 bases and J by 1 base, with 15 bases between. The germline gives CDR1 SEHNR, CDR2 FQNEAQ (reference sequence). This CDR3 has 16 amino acids. This CDR3 reads CASSLRERGPQETQYF. In DNA, the CDR3 is TGTGCCAGCAGCTTGAGGGAAAGAGGACCCCAAGAGACCCAGTACTTC.

The chain couples TRBV27 to TRBJ1-6; possible D gene TRBD1, 6 bases. CDR1 and CDR2 (germline): MNHEY, SMNVEV (reference sequence). This CDR3 region has 15 residues. The V gene lost 4 bases and the J gene lost 5 bases, with 12 bases spanning the gap. The CDR3 DNA sequence: TGTGCCAGCAGTTCCACGGACAGAAATAATTCACCCCTCCACTTT. Translation gives CASSSTDRNNSPLHF.

The chain combines TRBV6-2 or TRBV6-3 with TRBJ2-2, with TRBD2 as a possible D gene (6 bases). V lost 6 bases and J lost 6, with 17 bases in between. Germline loops: CDR1 MNHEY, CDR2 SVGEGT. The CDR3 has 15 residues. CDR3 amino acids: CASSPNRLGAGELFF. The CDR3 nucleotides are TGTGCCAGCAGCCCTAACCGACTAGGGGCCGGGGAGCTGTTTTTT.

This sequence joins TRBV20-1 and TRBJ1-2; tentative D call: TRBD1 (5 bases). The CDR3 spans 15 residues. Trimming removed 3 bases from V and 1 base from J, with 15 bases in between. Germline V gene sequence: CDR1 DFQATT, CDR2 SNEGSKA (reference sequence). CDR3 sequence reads: CSASIPTASNYGYTF. DNA of the CDR3: TGCAGTGCTAGTATTCCGACAGCGAGTAACTATGGCTACACCTTC.

This chain connects TRBV5-4 to TRBJ2-3, with 7 bases matching TRBD2. After removal of 3 bases from V and 3 bases from J, the junction contained 7 bases not matched to a gene. Per the germline V gene, CDR1 is SGHNT and CDR2 is YYREEE (reference sequence). The CDR3 consists of 15 residues. CDR3 sequence: CASSSGGVTTDTQYF. CDR3 sequence (DNA): TGTGCCAGCAGCTCGGGGGGAGTTACTACAGATACGCAGTATTTT.

This clone showed up just once. The chain combines TRBV27 with TRBJ2-2, with D possibly being TRBD1 (5 bases). V was cut by 6 bases and J by 1 base, with 18 bases left in between. The length of the CDR3 is 17 residues. Germline V gene data show CDR1 as MNHEY and CDR2 as SMNVEV (reference sequence). The CDR3 DNA sequence: TGTGCCAGCAGATTTAATGGGTTCCAGGGGAACACCGGGGAGCTGTTTTTT. Translating it yields CASRFNGFQGNTGELFF.

V usage is TRBV25-1 and J usage is TRBJ1-2, with 10 nucleotides matching TRBD1. J lost 5 bases, V lost 5 bases, and 2 bases had no gene match. The CDR3 covers 13 residues. Germline CDR1 and CDR2: MGHDK and SYGVNS. Written as DNA, the CDR3 is TGTGCCAGCAGTAGGACAGGGGGATATGGCTACACCTTC. Its translation is CASSRTGGYGYTF.

This clone has ten or more counts. The rearrangement joins TRBV7-2 to TRBJ1-2, with TRBD1 identical over 8 bases. Germline V gene lookup returns CDR1 SGHTA and CDR2 FQGNSA. This CDR3 comprises 14 residues. V trimming: 5 bases; J trimming: 6 bases; junction bases outside the gene matches: 8. This chain's CDR3 is CASSGRQGRDGYTF. The CDR3 nucleotides read TGTGCCAGCAGCGGTAGACAGGGGAGGGATGGCTACACCTTC. The entire variable domain, with the rest obtained from reference TRBV7-2 and TRBJ1-2, is as follows: GAGVSQSPSNKVTEKGKDVELRCDPISGHTALYWYRQSLGQGLEFLIYFQGNSAPDKSGLPSDRFSAERTGGSVSTLTIQRTQQEDSAVYLCASSGRQGRDGYTFGSGTRLTVV.

In this sample, this clone turned up once. The CDR3 DNA is TGTGCCACCAGTGATCCAGGGAGGGGGAACACCGGGGAGCTGTTTTTT. It yields the protein CATSDPGRGNTGELFF. V gene TRBV24-1 combines with J gene TRBJ2-2; 7 bases line up with TRBD2. CDR3 length equals 16 residues. V was clipped by 3 bases and J by 1 base; unmatched bases: 4. Germline values: CDR1 KGHDR, CDR2 SFDVKD.

V and J are TRBV5-1 and TRBJ1-4; D might be TRBD1 (6 bases). The CDR3 consists of 15 residues. V lost 2 bases and J lost 3, with 11 bases in between. CDR1 SGHRS and CDR2 YFSETQ come from the germline V gene. CDR3 region: CASSFQGHSNEKLFF. For the CDR3, the DNA is TGCGCCAGCAGCTTCCAGGGGCATTCTAATGAAAAACTGTTTTTT.

J is TRBJ1-5 and V is TRBV5-4; D perhaps matches TRBD1 (5 bases). Germline CDR1 is SGHNT and CDR2 is YYREEE (reference sequence). The V end was cut by 0 bases, the J end by 6 bases, with 10 bases between. There are 14 residues in the CDR3. The DNA of the CDR3 is TGTGCCAGCAGCTTGGGGGGGGAGAGTCAGCCCCAGCATTTT. It yields the protein CASSLGGESQPQHF.

V usage is TRBV5-4 and J usage is TRBJ2-5; 10 bases agree with TRBD2. Germline lookup yields CDR1 SGHNT and CDR2 YYREEE (reference sequence). V trimming: 0 bases; J trimming: 4 bases; junction bases outside the gene matches: 9. This CDR3 region has 17 residues. The DNA of the CDR3 is TGTGCCAGCAGCTTGGGGAGACTAGCGGGTCAGGCAGAGACCCAGTACTTC. Translated: CASSLGRLAGQAETQYF.

The chain uses TRBV15 and TRBJ2-5, with TRBD1 matching 8 bases. J gave up 2 bases and V 3 bases, and 5 bases lay outside the gene matches. Per germline, CDR1 LNHNV and CDR2 YYDKDF (reference sequence). This CDR3 contains 15 residues. Written as DNA, the CDR3 is TGTGCCACCAGCAGGACAGGGGATGTACAAGAGACCCAGTACTTC. Protein sequence: CATSRTGDVQETQYF.

The V call is TRBV10-3, the J call TRBJ1-2, with TRBD1 matching over 8 bases. This CDR3 is 16 amino acids long. Germline values: CDR1 ENHRY, CDR2 SYGVKD. V shed 4 bases and J 6 bases; nucleotides not matched to a gene: 13. CDR3 region: CAISVLPTGARDGYTF. In DNA, the CDR3 is TGTGCCATCAGTGTACTACCGACAGGGGCAAGAGATGGCTACACCTTC.